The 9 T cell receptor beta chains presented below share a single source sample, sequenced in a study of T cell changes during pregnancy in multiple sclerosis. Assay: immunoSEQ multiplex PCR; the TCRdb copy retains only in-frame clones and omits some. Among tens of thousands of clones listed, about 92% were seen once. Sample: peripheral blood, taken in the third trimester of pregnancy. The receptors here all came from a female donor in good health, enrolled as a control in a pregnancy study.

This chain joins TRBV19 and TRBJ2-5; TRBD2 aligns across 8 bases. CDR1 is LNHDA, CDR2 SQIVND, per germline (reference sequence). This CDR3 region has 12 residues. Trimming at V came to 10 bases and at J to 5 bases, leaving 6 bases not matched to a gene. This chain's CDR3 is CATGTSGETQYF. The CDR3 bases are TGTGCCACCGGGACTAGTGGGGAGACCCAGTACTTC.

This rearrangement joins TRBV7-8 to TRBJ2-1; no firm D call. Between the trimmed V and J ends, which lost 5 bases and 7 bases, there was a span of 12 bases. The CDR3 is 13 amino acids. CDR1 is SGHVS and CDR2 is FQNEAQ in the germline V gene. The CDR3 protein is CASSLLTVNEQFF. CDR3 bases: TGTGCCAGCAGCCTACTAACCGTTAATGAGCAGTTCTTC.

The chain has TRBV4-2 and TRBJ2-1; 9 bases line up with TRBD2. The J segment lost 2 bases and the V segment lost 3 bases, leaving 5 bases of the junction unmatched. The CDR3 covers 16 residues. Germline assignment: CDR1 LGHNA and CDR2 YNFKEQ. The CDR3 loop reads CASSQSQREAYNEQFF. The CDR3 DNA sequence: TGTGCCAGCAGCCAGAGCCAGCGGGAGGCCTACAATGAGCAGTTCTTC.

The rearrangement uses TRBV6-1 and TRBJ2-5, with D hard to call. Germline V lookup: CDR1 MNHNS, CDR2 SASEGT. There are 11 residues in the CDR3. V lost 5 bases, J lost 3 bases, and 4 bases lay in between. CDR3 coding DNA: TGTGCCAGCAGTCCGGAAGAGACCCAGTACTTC. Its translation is CASSPEETQYF.

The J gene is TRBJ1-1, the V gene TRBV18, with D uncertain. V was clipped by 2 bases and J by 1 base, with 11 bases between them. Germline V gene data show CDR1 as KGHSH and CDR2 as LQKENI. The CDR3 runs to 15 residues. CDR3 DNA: TGTGCCAGCTCACCAGGGCGGGTGGGGAACACTGAAGCTTTCTTT. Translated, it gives CASSPGRVGNTEAFF.

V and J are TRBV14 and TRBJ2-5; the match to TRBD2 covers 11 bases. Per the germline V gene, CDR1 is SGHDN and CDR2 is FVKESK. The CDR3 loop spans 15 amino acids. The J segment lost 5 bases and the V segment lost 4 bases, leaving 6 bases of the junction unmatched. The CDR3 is CASSRTSGGRETQYF. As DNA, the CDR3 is TGTGCCAGCAGCCGAACTAGCGGGGGCCGGGAGACCCAGTACTTC.

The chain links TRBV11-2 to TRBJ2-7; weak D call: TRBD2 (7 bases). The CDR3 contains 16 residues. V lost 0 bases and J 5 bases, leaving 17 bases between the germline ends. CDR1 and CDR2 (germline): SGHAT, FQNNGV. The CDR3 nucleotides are TGTGCCAGCAGCTTAGAAATTCGGGGGGCCTTGGACGAGCAGTACTTC. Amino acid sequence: CASSLEIRGALDEQYF.

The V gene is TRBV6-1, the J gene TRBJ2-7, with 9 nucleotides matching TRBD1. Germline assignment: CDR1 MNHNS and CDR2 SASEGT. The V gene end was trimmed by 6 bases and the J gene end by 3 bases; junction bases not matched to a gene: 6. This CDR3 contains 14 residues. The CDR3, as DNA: TGTGCCAGCAGAGATCCGGGACAGGGCTACGAGCAGTACTTC. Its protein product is CASRDPGQGYEQYF.

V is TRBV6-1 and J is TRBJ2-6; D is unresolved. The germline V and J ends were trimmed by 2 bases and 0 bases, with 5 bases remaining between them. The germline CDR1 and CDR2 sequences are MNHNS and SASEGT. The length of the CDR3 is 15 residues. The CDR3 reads CASSEKSSGANVLTF. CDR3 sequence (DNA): TGTGCCAGCAGTGAAAAGAGCTCTGGGGCCAACGTCCTGACTTTC.